A single sample gave rise to the 22 T cell receptor beta chains below, sequenced in a study of blood T cell repertoires in COVID-19. TCRdb keeps only in-frame clones here, not all; method: immunoSEQ multiplex PCR. The sample consists of 150,000 to 200,000 clones, roughly 82% of them appearing once. Sequencing input: peripheral blood. Receptor source: a woman younger than 45 with acute or convalescent COVID-19.

The J gene is TRBJ2-7, the V gene TRBV9; 7 bases align to TRBD1. Germline V gene lookup returns CDR1 SGDLS and CDR2 YYNGEE. The CDR3 runs 13 residues. V was clipped by 2 bases and J by 4 bases; unmatched bases: 3. The chain's CDR3 is CASSVTTGYEQYF. CDR3 nucleotide sequence: TGTGCCAGCAGCGTCACGACAGGGTACGAGCAGTACTTC.

The chain carries TRBV10-2 and TRBJ2-1, with TRBD2 matching over 9 bases. Germline trimming cut 4 bases from V and 5 bases from J; bases unmatched to any gene: 6. CDR3 length: 15 amino acids. Germline V lookup: CDR1 WSHSY, CDR2 SAAADI. The CDR3, as DNA: TGCGCCAGCAGTGCCCTTAGCGGGGGCGACAATGAGCAGTTCTTC. This codes for CASSALSGGDNEQFF.

The chain is built from TRBV15 and TRBJ2-1, with TRBD2 matching over 8 bases. This CDR3 is built from 16 residues. The trim removed 3 bases at V and 9 bases at J, leaving 13 bases unmatched. Germline loops: CDR1 LNHNV, CDR2 YYDKDF (reference sequence). The CDR3 DNA sequence: TGTGCCACCAGCAGTGATCGAGCGGGAGAGCTTGGTGAGCAGTTCTTC. As protein: CATSSDRAGELGEQFF. Looking up the rest from reference TRBV15 and TRBJ2-1 gives the full variable domain: DAMVIQNPRYQVTQFGKPVTLSCSQTLNHNVMYWYQQKSSQAPKLLFHYYDKDFNNEADTPDNFQSRRPNTSFCFLDIRSPGLGDTAMYLCATSSDRAGELGEQFFGPGTRLTVL.

CDR3 in amino acids: CASRQDSTGRITNEKLFF. The DNA for the CDR3 is TGCGCCAGCAGGCAGGATTCGACAGGTCGGATAACTAATGAAAAACTGTTTTTT. The chain has TRBV5-1 and TRBJ1-4; TRBD1 might be the D (6 bases). Germline CDR1 SGHRS, CDR2 YFSETQ. The CDR3 is made up of 18 amino acids. V was pared by 5 bases and J by 1 base, with 21 bases between.

The rearrangement joins TRBV11-1 to TRBJ2-3; D may be TRBD2 (6 bases). V was cut by 3 bases and J by 5 bases, with 12 bases left in between. This CDR3 region has 14 residues. In germline, CDR1 is SGHAT, CDR2 FQDESV (reference sequence). CDR3 in amino acids: CASSFGGIQDTQYF. The CDR3 DNA is TGTGCCAGCAGCTTTGGAGGGATACAAGATACGCAGTATTTT.

The chain employs TRBV5-1 and TRBJ2-6; 8 bases agree with TRBD2. Germline lookup yields CDR1 SGHRS and CDR2 YFSETQ. The CDR3 totals 16 residues. V was clipped by 0 bases and J by 4 bases; unmatched bases: 3. The CDR3 bases are TGCGCCAGCAGCTTGGCGGGGGGGACCGGGGCCAACGTCCTGACTTTC. Translation gives CASSLAGGTGANVLTF.

CDR3 nucleotide sequence: TGTGCCAGCAGGAAACAGGGGGGGAACACTGAAGCTTTCTTT. It translates to CASRKQGGNTEAFF. The chain recombines TRBV3-1 (or the pseudogene TRBV3-2) with TRBJ1-1; 8 nucleotides match TRBD1. Trimming cost V 6 bases and J 1 base; bases outside gene matches: 4. This CDR3 contains 14 residues. Germline CDR1 and CDR2: LGHDT and YNNKEL (reference sequence).

V is TRBV4-3 and J is TRBJ1-4, with unresolved D. This CDR3 region has 16 residues. Trimming took 0 bases from V and 6 from J, leaving 14 bases between them. In germline, CDR1 is LGHNA, CDR2 YSLEER. CDR3 region: CASSQESGETDEKLFF. The DNA for the CDR3 is TGCGCCAGCAGCCAAGAGTCAGGTGAAACAGATGAAAAACTGTTTTTT.

The chain has TRBV19 and TRBJ1-1; 8 bases fit TRBD1. The germline gives CDR1 LNHDA, CDR2 SQIVND (reference sequence). The CDR3 totals 15 residues. The J segment lost 7 bases and the V segment lost 0 bases, leaving 7 bases of the junction unmatched. The CDR3 protein is CASSIDHDRGVEAFF. For the CDR3, the DNA is TGTGCCAGTAGTATAGATCACGACAGGGGAGTTGAAGCTTTCTTT.

The V call is TRBV11-2, the J call TRBJ1-1; 9 positions match TRBD1. Losses at the gene ends were 5 bases for V and 6 bases for J; bases not matched to a gene: 10. Germline assignment: CDR1 SGHAT and CDR2 FQNNGV. The CDR3 is 15 amino acids. The CDR3 DNA reads as TGTGCCAGCAGCATTATTGACAGGGGGAGGGCTGAAGCTTTCTTT. Residues: CASSIIDRGRAEAFF.

This clone has just one count. The V and J genes are TRBV11-1 and TRBJ2-3; possibly TRBD2 for D (6 bases). Trimming left V 0 bases short and J 2 bases short, with 9 bases between. This CDR3 contains 15 residues. The germline CDR1 and CDR2 sequences are SGHAT and FQDESV (reference sequence). For the CDR3, the DNA is TGTGCCAGCAGCTTAGCCGGGGGTTTCACAGATACGCAGTATTTT. Translation: CASSLAGGFTDTQYF.

The chain combines TRBV6-5 with TRBJ1-1; D unresolved. There are 15 residues in the CDR3. V dropped 6 bases and J dropped 0 bases, with 14 bases sitting between them. Germline V gene lookup returns CDR1 MNHEY and CDR2 SVGAGI. The CDR3 loop is CASRPLTGVNTEAFF. CDR3 DNA sequence: TGTGCCAGCAGACCGCTGACCGGGGTGAACACTGAAGCTTTCTTT.

The chain carries TRBV6-5 and TRBJ2-7, with TRBD2 matching over 7 bases. Germline assignment: CDR1 MNHEY and CDR2 SVGAGI. After removal of 11 bases from V and 2 bases from J, the junction contained 12 bases not matched to a gene. The CDR3 totals 14 residues. CDR3 bases: TGTGCCTCTAAGTCGGGGAGGGGTGCCTACGAGCAGTACTTC. Amino acid sequence: CASKSGRGAYEQYF.

The chain couples TRBV19 to TRBJ2-2, with D maybe TRBD2 (5 bases). The V and J ends lost 5 bases and 8 bases respectively, with 15 bases between them. The CDR3 spans 14 residues. The germline V gene has CDR1 LNHDA and CDR2 SQIVND (reference sequence). This CDR3 is CASSFTPDSGELFF. The CDR3 DNA follows: TGTGCCAGTAGTTTTACGCCGGACTCGGGGGAGCTGTTTTTT.

This sequence joins TRBV9 and TRBJ2-1; TRBD2 matches at 10 bases. Germline assignment: CDR1 SGDLS and CDR2 YYNGEE. The length of the CDR3 is 16 residues. The V and J ends lost 3 bases and 6 bases, in that order; junction bases with no gene match: 9. This chain's CDR3 is CASSAGQREGFNEQFF. The CDR3 bases are TGTGCCAGCAGCGCAGGTCAGCGGGAGGGTTTCAATGAGCAGTTCTTC.

The chain combines TRBV6-6 with TRBJ2-1; TRBD1 matches at 8 bases. The ends lost 0 bases at V and 5 bases at J; junction bases unmatched: 0. Germline loops: CDR1 MNHNY, CDR2 SVGAGI (reference sequence). This CDR3 has 14 amino acids. The CDR3 protein is CASSYSGQDNEQFF. DNA of the CDR3: TGTGCCAGCAGTTACTCGGGACAGGACAATGAGCAGTTCTTC.

There are a few counts of this clone. This chain connects TRBV30 to TRBJ2-3; 8 bases map to TRBD2. From germline, CDR1 is GTSNPN and CDR2 SVGIG (reference sequence). The CDR3 runs 12 residues. J gave up 7 bases and V 5 bases, and 5 bases lay outside the gene matches. CDR3 residues: CAWLGGGNTQYF. The CDR3, as DNA: TGTGCCTGGCTCGGGGGGGGCAATACGCAGTATTTT.

The V and J genes are TRBV30 and TRBJ1-5; D gene unclear. CDR1 and CDR2 from the germline V gene are GTSNPN and SVGIG (reference sequence). This CDR3 spans 13 amino acids. The V end lost 0 bases, the J end lost 1 base, and 4 bases lay between the germline ends. The CDR3 region is CAWSVQSNQPQHF. The CDR3 DNA reads as TGTGCCTGGAGTGTCCAAAGCAATCAGCCCCAGCATTTT.

The chain uses TRBV6-5 and TRBJ2-7, with TRBD2 as a possible D gene (6 bases). The CDR3 contains 13 residues. Trimming shortened V by 4 bases and J by 6 bases, and 13 bases separated the two germline ends. Germline lookup yields CDR1 MNHEY and CDR2 SVGAGI. CDR3 DNA: TGTGCCAGCAGTTTACGGGAGTCTGGCGAGCAGTACTTC. Its protein is CASSLRESGEQYF.

The rearrangement joins TRBV28 to TRBJ2-1; TRBD1 is a possible D gene (5 bases). CDR1 is MDHEN and CDR2 is SYDVKM in the germline V gene. V was clipped by 4 bases and J by 9 bases, with 16 bases between them. CDR3 size: 14 residues. The CDR3 DNA sequence: TGTGCCAGCAGTTCTCAGGGATTTATGGGTGAGCAGTTCTTC. Protein product: CASSSQGFMGEQFF. Filled out from reference TRBV28 and TRBJ2-1, the complete variable domain reads DVKVTQSSRYLVKRTGEKVFLECVQDMDHENMFWYRQDPGLGLRLIYFSYDVKMKEKGDIPEGYSVSREKKERFSLILESASTNQTSMYLCASSSQGFMGEQFFGPGTRLTVL.

The chain recombines TRBV28 with TRBJ2-7; TRBD1 is a possible D gene (5 bases). The germline CDR1 and CDR2 sequences are MDHEN and SYDVKM. This CDR3 region has 14 residues. Trimming pared 3 bases from V and 3 bases from J, leaving 12 bases between. The CDR3 DNA is TGTGCCAGCAGTTTTTATGTAGGGGACTACGAGCAGTACTTC. Translated, it gives CASSFYVGDYEQYF. Filled out from reference TRBV28 and TRBJ2-7, the complete variable domain reads DVKVTQSSRYLVKRTGEKVFLECVQDMDHENMFWYRQDPGLGLRLIYFSYDVKMKEKGDIPEGYSVSREKKERFSLILESASTNQTSMYLCASSFYVGDYEQYFGPGTRLTVT.

The CDR3 loop is CAWSAGRVNYEQYF. CDR3 in DNA: TGTGCCTGGAGCGCCGGGAGGGTAAACTACGAGCAGTACTTC. This rearrangement joins TRBV30 to TRBJ2-7, with 8 positions matching TRBD2. CDR1 and CDR2 (germline): GTSNPN, SVGIG (reference sequence). V dropped 3 bases and J dropped 3; count of bases not matched to a gene: 7. The CDR3 is 14 amino acids.